The T cell receptor (beta chain) described here comes from a study of OX40 agonist ivuxolimab in advanced cancers. About the research overall: The drug used for patients, ivuxolimab, was an agonistic anti-OX40 (CD134) antibody.

In regard to this clone: Its cognate antigen is unknown.

Profiled with immunoSEQ multiplex PCR; TCRdb holds only in-frame clones, not every one. The sample has fewer than 40,000 clones, more than 70% seen once. Study-level points and caveats: Among the lowest peripheral clonal expansion occurred in 0.1-3.0 mg/kg partial responders. Clonal expansion by week 6 occurred in CD4+ and CD8+ blood T cells (at 0.1 to 3.0 mg/kg).

Sequenced material: CD4+ or CD8+ T cells sorted from blood, taken in a trial of the OX40 agonist ivuxolimab. This clonotype was sampled from an adult with an advanced solid tumor such as melanoma, head and neck, liver or kidney cancer.

DNA for the CDR3: TGTGCCAGTAGTATAGAAAGGGGACAGGGGGCGTATGGGGCCAACGTCCTGACTTTC. Its translation: CASSIERGQGAYGANVLTF. V gene TRBV19 combines with J gene TRBJ2-6, with 12 bases aligning to TRBD1. The CDR3 totals 19 residues. With 0 bases clipped from V and 3 bases from J, the junction kept 6 bases outside the gene matches. Per the germline V gene, CDR1 is LNHDA and CDR2 is SQIVND (reference sequence).